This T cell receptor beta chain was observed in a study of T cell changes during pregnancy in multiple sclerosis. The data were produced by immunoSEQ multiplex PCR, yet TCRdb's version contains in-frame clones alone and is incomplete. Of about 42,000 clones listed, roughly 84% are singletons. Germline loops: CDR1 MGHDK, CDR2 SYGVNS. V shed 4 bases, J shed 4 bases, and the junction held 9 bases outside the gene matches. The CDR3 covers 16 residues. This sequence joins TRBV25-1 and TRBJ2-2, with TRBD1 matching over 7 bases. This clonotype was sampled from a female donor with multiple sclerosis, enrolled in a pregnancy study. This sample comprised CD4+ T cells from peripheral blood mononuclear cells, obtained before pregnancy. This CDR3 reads CASSGEGARPTGELFF. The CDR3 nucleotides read TGTGCCAGCAGTGGAGAGGGGGCGCGGCCCACCGGGGAGCTGTTTTTT.